The entry below describes one T cell receptor (beta chain). This record comes from a study of Ad26.COV2.S vaccination and SARS-CoV-2 variants. V lost 2 bases to trimming and J lost 7 bases, with 5 bases between them. Germline V gives CDR1 LGHDT, CDR2 YNNKEL (reference sequence). This CDR3 is built from 11 residues. Method: immunoSEQ multiplex PCR; TCRdb's copy keeps in-frame clones and lacks some. Here the sample spans about 350,000 clones, 88% being singletons. Treatment reported: around 19 received Ad26.COV2.S at low or high dose, single or two shots; roughly five received placebo; per-sample allocation not given. Repertoires come from day 63 after the first vaccine or placebo injection.

This clonotype originated in a person aged 18-65 years who received the Ad26.COV2.S COVID-19 vaccine or a placebo. The genes are TRBV3-1 (or the pseudogene TRBV3-2) and TRBJ1-1; D call uncertain. The material sequenced was peripheral blood, taken in a trial of Ad26.COV2.S vaccine versus placebo. CDR3 DNA sequence: TGTGCCAGCAGCCAATTCGATGAAGCTTTCTTT. Translation gives CASSQFDEAFF.